The 9 T cell receptor beta chains below were found in one sample sequenced in a study of Ad26.COV2.S vaccination and SARS-CoV-2 variants. This table comes from immunoSEQ multiplex PCR, and its TCRdb copy is limited to in-frame clones, with some not included. The table lists about 320,000 clones, roughly 86% of them singletons. Treatment described: about 20 received Ad26.COV2.S at low or high dose, single or two shots; about 5 received placebo; per-sample allocation not given. The investigators took samples on day 63 after the first vaccine or placebo injection. The sequencing here drew on peripheral blood, taken in a trial of Ad26.COV2.S vaccine versus placebo. Every receptor here comes from a person aged 18 to 59 who received the Ad26.COV2.S COVID-19 vaccine or a placebo.

The V call is TRBV7-8, the J call TRBJ2-1; D call uncertain. The V and J ends lost 0 bases and 5 bases respectively, with 8 bases between them. This CDR3 is built from 14 residues. Germline lookup yields CDR1 SGHVS and CDR2 FQNEAQ. CDR3 nucleotides: TGTGCCAGCAGCTTAGCATTACAAAACAATGAGCAGTTCTTC. Residues: CASSLALQNNEQFF.

V is TRBV6-5 and J is TRBJ1-6, with TRBD1 identical over 7 bases. The CDR3 length is 13 residues. Germline CDR1 reads MNHEY; CDR2 reads SVGAGI. V lost 7 bases, J lost 13 bases, and 10 bases stayed unmatched. The CDR3 spells CASTHDQGDPLHF. The CDR3 DNA sequence: TGTGCCAGCACCCACGACCAGGGGGACCCCCTCCACTTT.

The CDR3 DNA reads TGTGCCAGTAGCTCTGAACGCTTTAGGGATTCACCCCTCCACTTT. This codes for CASSSERFRDSPLHF. The chain combines TRBV19 with TRBJ1-6; D is unclear. Looked up from germline, CDR1 is LNHDA and CDR2 is SQIVND (reference sequence). This CDR3 comprises 15 residues. V dropped 6 bases and J dropped 8 bases, with 17 bases sitting between them.

This chain uses TRBV5-1 with TRBJ1-4; 8 bases are shared with TRBD1. CDR1 SGHRS and CDR2 YFSETQ come from the germline V gene. This CDR3 spans 16 amino acids. The V segment lost 0 bases and the J segment 5 bases; nucleotides outside the gene matches: 6. The CDR3 DNA reads TGCGCCAGCAGCTTGGCCGGAGACAGGGGAAATGAAAAACTGTTTTTT. Protein sequence: CASSLAGDRGNEKLFF.

About this clone itself: At one end the junction does not follow the germline gene, possibly because of a read error. This chain uses TRBV7-7 with TRBJ2-5; 9 nucleotides agree with TRBD1. Germline V gene lookup returns CDR1 SSHAT and CDR2 FNYEAQ (reference sequence). The CDR3 loop spans 16 amino acids. CDR3: CASSLGAGTGQETQYF. In nucleotides, the CDR3 is TGTGCTAGCAGCTTAGGTGCAGGGACAGGGCAAGAGACCCAGTACTTC.

The V and J genes are TRBV2 and TRBJ2-1; unclear D gene. Germline values: CDR1 SNHLY, CDR2 FYNNEI. This CDR3 comprises 15 residues. Trimming left V 6 bases short and J 0 bases short, with 12 bases between. CDR3 protein: CASRAAGLSYNEQFF. The CDR3 DNA reads as TGTGCCAGCAGGGCCGCTGGTCTCTCCTACAATGAGCAGTTCTTC.

The CDR3 is CASSQPRDRGHAEAFF. The DNA of the CDR3 is TGTGCCAGCAGCCAACCTCGGGACAGGGGTCACGCTGAAGCTTTCTTT. The chain is built from TRBV3-1 (or the pseudogene TRBV3-2) and TRBJ1-1; 10 nucleotides agree with TRBD1. The germline V gene encodes CDR1 LGHDT and CDR2 YNNKEL (reference sequence). V gave up 2 bases and J gave up 6 bases; unmatched junction bases: 9. This CDR3 is built from 16 residues.

This clone was counted a single time. This chain joins TRBV4-2 and TRBJ2-3, with 9 bases aligning to TRBD2. Trimming took 0 bases from V and 4 from J; bases not matched to a gene: 2. This CDR3 contains 15 residues. Germline-derived CDR1 and CDR2 are LGHNA and YNFKEQ. CDR3 residues: CASSQERGGPDTQYF. In nucleotides, the CDR3 is TGTGCCAGCAGCCAAGAGCGGGGGGGCCCAGATACGCAGTATTTT.

The V call is TRBV27, the J call TRBJ2-7; D is perhaps TRBD1 (5 bases). The CDR3 sequence is 17 residues long. Germline values: CDR1 MNHEY, CDR2 SMNVEV (reference sequence). V was pared by 3 bases and J by 0 bases, with 18 bases between. CDR3 bases: TGTGCCAGCAGTTTCGATATAAAAGGGGTCGGCTCCTACGAGCAGTACTTC. Amino acids: CASSFDIKGVGSYEQYF.